What follows describes a single T cell receptor beta chain. The data were taken from a study of cytomegalovirus exposure and HLA in healthy donors. V lost 1 base to trimming and J lost 4 bases, with 8 bases between them. CDR3 length: 14 residues. Per the germline V gene, CDR1 is MGHRA and CDR2 is YSYEKL. TCRdb keeps only in-frame clones here, not all; method: immunoSEQ multiplex PCR. This sample has about 330,000 clones; around 90% occur once, and the top ten carry approximately 1%. The sequencing sample was made of PBMCs. The J gene is TRBJ1-3, the V gene TRBV4-1; no clear D gene. The TCR comes from a woman aged 25-40 years in good health and CMV-seropositive. The CDR3: CASSQGLLGNTIYF. CDR3 DNA sequence: TGCGCCAGCAGCCAAGGCCTATTGGGAAACACCATATATTTT.